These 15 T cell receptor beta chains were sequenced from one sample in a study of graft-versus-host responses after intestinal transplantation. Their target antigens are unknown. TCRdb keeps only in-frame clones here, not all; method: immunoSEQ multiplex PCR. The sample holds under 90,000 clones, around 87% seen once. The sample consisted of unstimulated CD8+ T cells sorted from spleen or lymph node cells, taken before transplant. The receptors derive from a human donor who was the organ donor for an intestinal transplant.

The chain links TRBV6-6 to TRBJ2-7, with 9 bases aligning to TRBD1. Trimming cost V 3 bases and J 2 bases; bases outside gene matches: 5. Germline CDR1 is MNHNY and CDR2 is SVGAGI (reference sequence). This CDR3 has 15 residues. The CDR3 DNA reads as TGTGCCAGCAGTTATTCGACAGGGGGGGCCTACGAGCAGTACGTC. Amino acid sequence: CASSYSTGGAYEQYV.

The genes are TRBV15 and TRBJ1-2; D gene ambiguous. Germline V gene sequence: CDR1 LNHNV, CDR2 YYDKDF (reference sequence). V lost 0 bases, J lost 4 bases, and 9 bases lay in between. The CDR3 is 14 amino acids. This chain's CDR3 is CATSRERLGYGYTF. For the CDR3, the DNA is TGTGCCACCAGCAGAGAGCGGCTTGGCTATGGCTACACCTTC.

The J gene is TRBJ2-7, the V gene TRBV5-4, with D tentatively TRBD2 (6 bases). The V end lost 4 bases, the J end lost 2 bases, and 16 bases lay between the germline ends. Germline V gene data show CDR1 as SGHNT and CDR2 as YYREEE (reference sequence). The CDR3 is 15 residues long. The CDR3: CASSRIGGAAYEQYV. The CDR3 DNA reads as TGTGCCAGCAGCCGCATAGGCGGGGCGGCCTACGAGCAGTACGTC.

CDR3 region: CASSSNYNEQFF. DNA of the CDR3: TGTGCCAGCAGCTCTAACTACAATGAGCAGTTCTTC. The chain is built from TRBV5-6 and TRBJ2-1; D gene uncertain. The CDR3 is made up of 12 amino acids. V was trimmed by 3 bases and J by 3 bases, leaving 4 bases between them. CDR1 and CDR2 (germline): SGHDT, YYEEEE. The full variable domain, completed using reference TRBV5-6 and TRBJ2-1, is DAGVTQSPTHLIKTRGQQVTLRCSPKSGHDTVSWYQQALGQGPQFIFQYYEEEERQRGNFPDRFSGHQFPNYSSELNVNALLLGDSALYLCASSSNYNEQFFGPGTRLTVL.

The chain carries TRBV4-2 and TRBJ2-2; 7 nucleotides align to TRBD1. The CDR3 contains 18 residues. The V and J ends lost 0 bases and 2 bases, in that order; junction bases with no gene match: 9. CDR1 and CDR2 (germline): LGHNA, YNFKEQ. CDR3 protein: CASSQESGTEFNTGELFF. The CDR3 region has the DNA TGTGCCAGCAGCCAAGAGTCCGGGACAGAGTTCAACACCGGGGAGCTGTTTTTT.

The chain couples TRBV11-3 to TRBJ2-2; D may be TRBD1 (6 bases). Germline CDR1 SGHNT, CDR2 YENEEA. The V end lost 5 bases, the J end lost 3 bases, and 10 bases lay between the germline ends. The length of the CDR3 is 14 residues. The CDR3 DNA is TGTGCCAGCAGCATAGGACAGTACACCGGGGAGCTGTTTTTT. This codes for CASSIGQYTGELFF. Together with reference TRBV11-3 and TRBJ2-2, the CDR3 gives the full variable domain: EAGVVQSPRYKIIEKKQPVAFWCNPISGHNTLYWYLQNLGQGPELLIRYENEEAVDDSQLPKDRFSAERLKGVDSTLKIQPAELGDSAVYLCASSIGQYTGELFFGEGSRLTVL.

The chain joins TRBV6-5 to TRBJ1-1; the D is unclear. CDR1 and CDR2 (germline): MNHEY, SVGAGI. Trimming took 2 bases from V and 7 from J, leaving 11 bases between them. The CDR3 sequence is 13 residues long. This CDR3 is CASSYAPGFEAFF. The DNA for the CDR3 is TGTGCCAGCAGTTACGCCCCCGGGTTTGAAGCTTTCTTT.

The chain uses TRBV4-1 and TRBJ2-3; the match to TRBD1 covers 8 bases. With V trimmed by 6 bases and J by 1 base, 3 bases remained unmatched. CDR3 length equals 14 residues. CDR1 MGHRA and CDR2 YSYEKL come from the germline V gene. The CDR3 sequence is CASSDRGGTDTQYF. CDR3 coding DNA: TGCGCCAGCAGTGACAGGGGCGGCACAGATACGCAGTATTTT.

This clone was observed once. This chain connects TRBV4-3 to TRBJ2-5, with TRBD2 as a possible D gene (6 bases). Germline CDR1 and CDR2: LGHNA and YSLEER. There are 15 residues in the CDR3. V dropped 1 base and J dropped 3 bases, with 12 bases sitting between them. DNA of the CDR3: TGCGCCAGCAGCCAAGTGATTACGGGGGAAGAGACCCAGTACTTC. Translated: CASSQVITGEETQYF.

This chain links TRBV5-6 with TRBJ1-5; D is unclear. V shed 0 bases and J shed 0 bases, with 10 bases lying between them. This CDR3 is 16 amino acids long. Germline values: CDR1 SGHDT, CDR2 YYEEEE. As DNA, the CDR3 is TGTGCCAGCAGCTTGGCCCTGTTCGGTAGCAATCAGCCCCAGCATTTT. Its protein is CASSLALFGSNQPQHF.

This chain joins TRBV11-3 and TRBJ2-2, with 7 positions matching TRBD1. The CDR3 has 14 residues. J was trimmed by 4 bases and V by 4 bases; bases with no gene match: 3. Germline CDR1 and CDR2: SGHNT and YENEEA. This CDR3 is CASSSYRGTGELFF. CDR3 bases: TGTGCCAGCAGCTCCTACAGGGGCACCGGGGAGCTGTTTTTT.

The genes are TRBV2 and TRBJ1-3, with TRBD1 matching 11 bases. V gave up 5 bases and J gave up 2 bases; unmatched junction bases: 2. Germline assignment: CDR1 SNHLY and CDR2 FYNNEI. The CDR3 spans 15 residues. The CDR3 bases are TGTGCCAGCAGTTCGGGACAGGGGGCTGGAAACACCATATATTTT. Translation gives CASSSGQGAGNTIYF.

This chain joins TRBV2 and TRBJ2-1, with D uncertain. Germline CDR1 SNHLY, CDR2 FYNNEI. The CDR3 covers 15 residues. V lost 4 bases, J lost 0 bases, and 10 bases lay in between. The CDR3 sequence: CASSVTVFSYNEQFF. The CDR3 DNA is TGTGCCAGCAGTGTCACAGTTTTCTCCTACAATGAGCAGTTCTTC.

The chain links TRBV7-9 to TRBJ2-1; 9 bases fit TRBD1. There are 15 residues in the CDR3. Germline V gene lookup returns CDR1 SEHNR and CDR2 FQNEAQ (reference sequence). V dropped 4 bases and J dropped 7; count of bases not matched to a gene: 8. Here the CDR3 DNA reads TGTGCCAGCAGCTCCCCTAAGGGGACAGGGAATGAGCAGTTCTTC. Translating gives CASSSPKGTGNEQFF.

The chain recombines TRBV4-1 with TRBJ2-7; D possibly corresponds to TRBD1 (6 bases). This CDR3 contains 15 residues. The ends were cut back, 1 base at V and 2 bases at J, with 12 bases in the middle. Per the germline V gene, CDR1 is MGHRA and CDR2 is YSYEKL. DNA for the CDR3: TGCGCCAGCAGCCAAGGGGCAGGGGTCGCCTACGAGCAGTACGTC. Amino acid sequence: CASSQGAGVAYEQYV.